The rows below give T cell receptor beta chains drawn from one sample of a study of cytomegalovirus exposure and HLA in healthy donors. Sequenced by immunoSEQ multiplex PCR; TCRdb stores in-frame clones only, minus some. The sample yields about 160,000 clones, 70% to 90% seen once. Sequenced material: PBMCs. These receptors were obtained from a woman aged 18-29 years in good health and CMV-seronegative. Both conserved end residues are part of each CDR3. The order of the fields is V gene, D gene, clone size, J gene, CDR3 DNA, CDR3 protein. The D gene is left open where the match is weak. Clone size is stated in some rows and not others, as once, few, many or a class when expanded.

V: TRBV4-1
D: NA
size: NA
J: TRBJ2-7
DNA: TGCGCCAGCAGCCAAGATCTCCAGCGGGCCTACGAGCAGTACTTC
CDR3: CASSQDLQRAYEQYF

V: TRBV19
D: TRBD2
size: NA
J: TRBJ2-1
DNA: TGTGCCAGTAGTATCATGGGACTAGCGGGCCAGAGCTCCTACAATGAGCAGTTCTTC
CDR3: CASSIMGLAGQSSYNEQFF

V: TRBV7-3
D: TRBD1
size: once
J: TRBJ2-7
DNA: TGTGCCAGCAGCCCGGACAGGGTCGAGCAGTACTTC
CDR3: CASSPDRVEQYF

V: TRBV27
D: TRBD2
size: NA
J: TRBJ2-7
DNA: TGTGCCAGCAGTTTGAGTAGCGGGAGGGTCTACGAGCAGTACTTC
CDR3: CASSLSSGRVYEQYF

V: TRBV18
D: TRBD2
size: NA
J: TRBJ2-3
DNA: TGTGCCAGCTCCTTCTCCGGCCTAGCGGGTAGCACAGATACGCAGTATTTT
CDR3: CASSFSGLAGSTDTQYF

V: TRBV5-1
D: NA
size: NA
J: TRBJ1-1
DNA: TGCGCCAGCAGCTACAGGGTAGGGGACACTGAAGCTTTCTTT
CDR3: CASSYRVGDTEAFF

V: TRBV19
D: NA
size: NA
J: TRBJ1-3
DNA: TGTGCCAGTAGTATTGAGGAGCTTGGAAACACCATATATTTT
CDR3: CASSIEELGNTIYF

V: TRBV7-2
D: NA
size: NA
J: TRBJ2-7
DNA: TGTGCCAGCAGCTTAGCCCTCGAGCAGTACTTC
CDR3: CASSLALEQYF

V: TRBV27
D: NA
size: NA
J: TRBJ2-7
DNA: TGTGCCAGCAGTTTACTAGCGAGCTCCTACGAGCAGTACTTC
CDR3: CASSLLASSYEQYF

V: TRBV5-1
D: TRBD2
size: NA
J: TRBJ2-5
DNA: TGCGCCAGCAGCTTGGGGTCTAGCGGGAATATCGAGACCCAGTACTTC
CDR3: CASSLGSSGNIETQYF

V: TRBV29-1
D: TRBD1
size: NA
J: TRBJ1-1
DNA: TGCAGCGGACGACAGGGGACGGACACTGAAGCTTTCTTT
CDR3: CSGRQGTDTEAFF

V: TRBV5-4
D: TRBD1
size: NA
J: TRBJ1-2
DNA: TGTGCCAGCAGCTTACCGGGACAGAGGATCTATGGCTACACCTTC
CDR3: CASSLPGQRIYGYTF

V: TRBV5-4
D: TRBD2
size: NA
J: TRBJ2-2
DNA: TGTGCCAGCAGCTGGGGGACTAGCGGAAACACCGGGGAGCTGTTTTTT
CDR3: CASSWGTSGNTGELFF

V: TRBV11-3
D: TRBD1
size: NA
J: TRBJ2-7
DNA: TGTGCCAGCAGCTTGGGTTTACAGGGGGGCCGCTACGAGCAGTACTTC
CDR3: CASSLGLQGGRYEQYF

V: TRBV5-1
D: TRBD1
size: NA
J: TRBJ1-6
DNA: TGCGCCAGCAGGTCGTTTGGGACAGGGGTCGAGAATTCACCCCTCCACTTT
CDR3: CASRSFGTGVENSPLHF

V: TRBV6-5
D: TRBD1
size: NA
J: TRBJ2-2
DNA: TGTGCCAGCAGTTACTCGGGACAGCAAAACACCGGGGAGCTGTTTTTT
CDR3: CASSYSGQQNTGELFF

V: TRBV6-1
D: TRBD2
size: NA
J: TRBJ2-1
DNA: TGTGCCAGCAACGGACTAGCGGGCTACGGCAATGAACAGTTCTTC
CDR3: CASNGLAGYGNEQFF

V: TRBV7-9
D: NA
size: NA
J: TRBJ2-5
DNA: TGTGCCAGCAGCTTAGGCAGTATTCCGCGGGAGACCCAGTACTTC
CDR3: CASSLGSIPRETQYF

V: TRBV7-9
D: TRBD1
size: NA
J: TRBJ2-7
DNA: TGTGCCAGCAGCCTCGGACAGGGGGCTGCCTACGAGCAGTACTTC
CDR3: CASSLGQGAAYEQYF

V: TRBV28
D: NA
size: NA
J: TRBJ1-4
DNA: TGTGCCAGCAGTTTCCCTGCAACTAATGAAAAACTGTTTTTT
CDR3: CASSFPATNEKLFF

V: TRBV7-9
D: NA
size: NA
J: TRBJ1-6
DNA: TGTTCCAGCAGCTTAGTCGGGAATTCACCCCTCCACTTT
CDR3: CSSSLVGNSPLHF

V: TRBV29-1
D: NA
size: NA
J: TRBJ2-5
DNA: TGCAGCGTTGATTCGGGGGTGGAGACCCAGTACTTC
CDR3: CSVDSGVETQYF

V: TRBV4-1
D: NA
size: few
J: TRBJ1-6
DNA: TGCGCCAGCAGCCAAGAAGCCCCTGTTAAGACACGTTCAAATTCACCCCTCCACTTT
CDR3: CASSQEAPVKTRSNSPLHF

V: TRBV5-8
D: NA
size: few
J: TRBJ1-6
DNA: TGTGCCAGCAGCTTGCGTCGCACTCATAATTCACCCCTCCACTTT
CDR3: CASSLRRTHNSPLHF

V: TRBV29-1
D: TRBD1
size: few
J: TRBJ2-1
DNA: TGCAGCGTTGAAGGGGACAGGGGTGTATACAATGAGCAGTTCTTC
CDR3: CSVEGDRGVYNEQFF

V: TRBV9
D: NA
size: NA
J: TRBJ2-3
DNA: TGTGCCAGCAGCGTAGTTGGTAGCGGCCCCACAGATACGCAGTATTTT
CDR3: CASSVVGSGPTDTQYF

V: TRBV28
D: TRBD2
size: few
J: TRBJ2-5
DNA: TGTGCCAGCACCAACCGGGGGGGGGACGAGACCCAGTACTTC
CDR3: CASTNRGGDETQYF

V: TRBV27
D: TRBD1
size: NA
J: TRBJ2-1
DNA: TGTGCCAGCAGTTTGCTGGGACAGCTTCACTTCAATGAGCAGTTCTTC
CDR3: CASSLLGQLHFNEQFF

V: TRBV5-4
D: NA
size: NA
J: TRBJ1-5
DNA: TGTGCCAGCAGCTTGTTCCCTCAGACGGGGAATCAGCCCCAGCATTTT
CDR3: CASSLFPQTGNQPQHF

V: TRBV28
D: NA
size: few
J: TRBJ1-5
DNA: TGTGCCAGCAGCATACAGGGCCAGCCCCAGCATTTT
CDR3: CASSIQGQPQHF

V: TRBV5-4
D: TRBD2
size: few
J: TRBJ2-7
DNA: TGTGCCAGCAGCTTCTTGGCAGCGGGAGTGCCCTCCTACGAGCAGTACTTC
CDR3: CASSFLAAGVPSYEQYF

V: TRBV19
D: TRBD1
size: NA
J: TRBJ1-6
DNA: TGTGCCAGTAATCTGGGACAGGGTTTTATTTCACCCCTCCACTTT
CDR3: CASNLGQGFISPLHF

V: TRBV6-1
D: NA
size: NA
J: TRBJ1-3
DNA: TGTGCCAGCAGTGATGCCAGCAGGGCATCCGGAAACACCATATATTTT
CDR3: CASSDASRASGNTIYF

V: TRBV10-3
D: NA
size: NA
J: TRBJ1-2
DNA: TGTGCCATCAGTTTTACGGGGGGGGCCTATGGCTACACCTTC
CDR3: CAISFTGGAYGYTF

V: TRBV6-5
D: TRBD1
size: NA
J: TRBJ2-7
DNA: TGTGCCAGCAGTTACCGAGGACAGGGTATGACCGAGCAGTACTTC
CDR3: CASSYRGQGMTEQYF

V: TRBV5-1
D: TRBD1
size: NA
J: TRBJ1-2
DNA: TGCGCCAGCAGCTCCCGGGACAGGGGTTACTATGGCTACACCTTC
CDR3: CASSSRDRGYYGYTF

V: TRBV18
D: NA
size: NA
J: TRBJ2-5
DNA: TGTGCCAGCTCACCATCGGCCCCGGCGGGAGAGACCCAGTACTTC
CDR3: CASSPSAPAGETQYF